This TCR beta chain was retrieved from a study of blood T cells in healthy people across ages. Notes on the study in general: More naive CD4+ cells and higher diversity marked long-lived donors relative to aged donors.

Concerning this clonotype: What it binds is unknown.

The authors ran a second PCR of roughly 6 to 12 cycles using a sample-barcoded 5' primer and a J-beta primer mix. The template-switch adaptor, which had 12 random nucleotides, put a tag on each cDNA molecule. All samples gave at least 2.5 million CDR3-containing paired-end reads. TCRdb independently ran MiXCR on the 5' RACE reads; one entry per CDR3 protein. The sample lists about 1.6 million distinct CDR3 sequences, about 31% seen once, with 11% in the top ten. No fewer than 6.5 million PBMCs went into each sample. The CDR3 has 12 amino acids. Germline assignment: CDR1 LNHDA and CDR2 SQIVND (reference sequence).

The TCR was taken from a woman in her 30s in good health. The chain uses TRBV19 and TRBJ2-7; TRBD1 aligns across 9 bases. The last part of the DNA fits TRBJ2-5 better; the J call may be wrong. Sequencing was carried out using blood. CDR3 sequence reads: CASMGQGPTQYF. For the CDR3, the DNA is TGTGCCAGTATGGGACAGGGACCGACCCAGTACTTC.